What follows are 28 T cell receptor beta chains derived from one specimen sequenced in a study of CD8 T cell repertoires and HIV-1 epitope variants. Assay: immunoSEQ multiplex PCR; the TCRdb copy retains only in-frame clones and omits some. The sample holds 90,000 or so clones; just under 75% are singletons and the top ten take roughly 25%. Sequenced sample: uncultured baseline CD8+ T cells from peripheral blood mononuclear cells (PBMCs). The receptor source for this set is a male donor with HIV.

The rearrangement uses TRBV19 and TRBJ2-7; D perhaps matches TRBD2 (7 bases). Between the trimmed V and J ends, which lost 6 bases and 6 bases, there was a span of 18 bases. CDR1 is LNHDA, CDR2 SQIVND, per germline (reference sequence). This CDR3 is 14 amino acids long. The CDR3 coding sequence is TGTGCCAGTAGGCAAGGGGGGGGCGGCTGCGAGCAGTACTTC. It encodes CASRQGGGGCEQYF.

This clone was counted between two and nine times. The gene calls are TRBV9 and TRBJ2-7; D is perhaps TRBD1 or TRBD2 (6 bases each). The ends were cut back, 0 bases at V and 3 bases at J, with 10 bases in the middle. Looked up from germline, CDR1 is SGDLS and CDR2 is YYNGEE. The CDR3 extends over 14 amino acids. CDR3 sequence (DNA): TGTGCCAGCAGCGTAGCGGGGGACATCTACGAGCAGTACTTC. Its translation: CASSVAGDIYEQYF.

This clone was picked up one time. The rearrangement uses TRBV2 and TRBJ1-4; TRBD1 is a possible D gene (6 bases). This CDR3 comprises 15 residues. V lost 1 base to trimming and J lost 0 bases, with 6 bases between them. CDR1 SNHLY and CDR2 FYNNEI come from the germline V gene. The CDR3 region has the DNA TGTGCCAGCAGTGAAGAGGGGGCAACTAATGAAAAACTGTTTTTT. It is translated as CASSEEGATNEKLFF.

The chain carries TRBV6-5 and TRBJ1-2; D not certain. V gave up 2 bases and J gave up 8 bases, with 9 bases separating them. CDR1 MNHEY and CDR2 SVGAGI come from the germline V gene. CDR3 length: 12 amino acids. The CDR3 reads CASSYDSLGYTF. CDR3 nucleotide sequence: TGTGCCAGCAGTTACGACTCCTTGGGCTACACCTTC.

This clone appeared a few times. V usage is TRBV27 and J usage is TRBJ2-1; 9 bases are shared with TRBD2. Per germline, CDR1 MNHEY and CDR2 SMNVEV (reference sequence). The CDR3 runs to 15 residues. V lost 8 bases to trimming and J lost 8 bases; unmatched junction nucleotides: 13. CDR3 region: CASRSRVAGVDEQFF. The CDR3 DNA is TGTGCCAGCCGATCGAGGGTAGCGGGAGTTGATGAGCAGTTCTTC.

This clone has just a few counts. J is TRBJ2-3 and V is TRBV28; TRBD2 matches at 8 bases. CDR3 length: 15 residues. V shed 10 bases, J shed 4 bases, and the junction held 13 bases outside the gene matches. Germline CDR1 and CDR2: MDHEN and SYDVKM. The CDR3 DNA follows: TGTGCCATCCGATATTTGGGAGCGGGAGCAGATACGCAGTATTTT. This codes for CAIRYLGAGADTQYF.

The CDR3 reads CASSRSGSGEQFF. In nucleotides, the CDR3 is TGTGCCAGCAGCCGAAGCGGGAGCGGTGAGCAGTTCTTC. This rearrangement joins TRBV7-9 to TRBJ2-1; TRBD2 matches 8 bases. The trim removed 5 bases at V and 9 bases at J, leaving 6 bases unmatched. Per germline, CDR1 SEHNR and CDR2 FQNEAQ (reference sequence). The CDR3 runs 13 residues. Looking up the rest from reference TRBV7-9 and TRBJ2-1 gives the full variable domain: DTGVSQNPRHKITKRGQNVTFRCDPISEHNRLYWYRQTLGQGPEFLTYFQNEAQLEKSRLLSDRFSAERPKGSFSTLEIQRTEQGDSAMYLCASSRSGSGEQFFGPGTRLTVL.

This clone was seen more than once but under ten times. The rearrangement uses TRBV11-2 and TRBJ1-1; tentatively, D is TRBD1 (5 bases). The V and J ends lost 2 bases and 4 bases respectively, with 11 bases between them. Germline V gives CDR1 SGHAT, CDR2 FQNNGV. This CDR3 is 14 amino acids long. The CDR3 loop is CASSLNRLGTEAFF. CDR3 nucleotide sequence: TGTGCCAGCAGCTTAAACAGGTTAGGCACTGAAGCTTTCTTT.

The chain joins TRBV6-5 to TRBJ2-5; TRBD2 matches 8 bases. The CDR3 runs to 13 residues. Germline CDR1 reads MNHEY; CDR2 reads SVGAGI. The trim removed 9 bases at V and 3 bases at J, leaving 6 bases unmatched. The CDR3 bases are TGTGCCAGTGGCGGCGGGAGGAAAGAGACCCAGTACTTC. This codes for CASGGGRKETQYF.

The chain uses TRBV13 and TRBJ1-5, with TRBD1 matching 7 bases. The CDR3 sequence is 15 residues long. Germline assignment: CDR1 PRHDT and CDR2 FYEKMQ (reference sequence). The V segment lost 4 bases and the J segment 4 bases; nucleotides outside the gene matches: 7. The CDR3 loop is CASSYQRQGNQPQHF. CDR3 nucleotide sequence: TGTGCCAGCAGCTATCAGAGACAGGGAAATCAGCCCCAGCATTTT.

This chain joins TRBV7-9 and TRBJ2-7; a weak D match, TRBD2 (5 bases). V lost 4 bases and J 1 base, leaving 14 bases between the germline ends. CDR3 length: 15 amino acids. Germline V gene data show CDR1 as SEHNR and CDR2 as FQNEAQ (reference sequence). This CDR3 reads CASSSGRETSYEQYF. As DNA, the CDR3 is TGTGCCAGCAGCTCCGGACGGGAAACATCCTACGAGCAGTACTTC.

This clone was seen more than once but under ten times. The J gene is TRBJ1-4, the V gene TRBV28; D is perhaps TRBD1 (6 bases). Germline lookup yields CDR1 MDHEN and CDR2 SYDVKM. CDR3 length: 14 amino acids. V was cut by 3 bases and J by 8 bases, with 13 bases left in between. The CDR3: CASSFGGAREKLFF. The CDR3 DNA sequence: TGTGCCAGCAGTTTTGGGGGGGCACGGGAAAAACTGTTTTTT.

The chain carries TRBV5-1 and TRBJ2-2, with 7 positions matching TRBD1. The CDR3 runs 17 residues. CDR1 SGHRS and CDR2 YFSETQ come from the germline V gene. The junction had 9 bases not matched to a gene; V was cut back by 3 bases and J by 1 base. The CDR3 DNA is TGCGCCAGCAGCTCCCTTAACGGACAGGTGAACACCGGGGAGCTGTTTTTT. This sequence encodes CASSSLNGQVNTGELFF. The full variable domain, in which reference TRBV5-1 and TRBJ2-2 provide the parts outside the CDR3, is KAGVTQTPRYLIKTRGQQVTLSCSPISGHRSVSWYQQTPGQGLQFLFEYFSETQRNKGNFPGRFSGRQFSNSRSEMNVSTLELGDSALYLCASSSLNGQVNTGELFFGEGSRLTVL.

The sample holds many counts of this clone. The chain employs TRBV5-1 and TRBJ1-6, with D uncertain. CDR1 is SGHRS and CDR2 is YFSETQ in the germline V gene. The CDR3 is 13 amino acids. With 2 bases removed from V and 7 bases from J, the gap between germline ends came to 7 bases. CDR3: CASSLAVNSPLHF. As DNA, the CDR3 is TGCGCCAGCAGCTTAGCAGTAAATTCACCCCTCCACTTT.

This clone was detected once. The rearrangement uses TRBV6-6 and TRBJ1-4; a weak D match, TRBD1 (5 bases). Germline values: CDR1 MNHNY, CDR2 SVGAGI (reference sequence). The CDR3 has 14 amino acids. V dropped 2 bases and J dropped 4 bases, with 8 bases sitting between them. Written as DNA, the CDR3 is TGTGCCAGCAGTTACGCGGGGGATAATGAAAAACTGTTTTTT. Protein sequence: CASSYAGDNEKLFF.

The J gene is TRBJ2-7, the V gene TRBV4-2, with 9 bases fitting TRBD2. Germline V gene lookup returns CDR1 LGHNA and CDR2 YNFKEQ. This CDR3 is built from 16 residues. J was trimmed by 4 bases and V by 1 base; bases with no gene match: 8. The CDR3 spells CASSQVFAGGRYEQYF. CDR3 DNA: TGTGCCAGCAGCCAAGTCTTTGCGGGGGGGCGGTACGAGCAGTACTTC.

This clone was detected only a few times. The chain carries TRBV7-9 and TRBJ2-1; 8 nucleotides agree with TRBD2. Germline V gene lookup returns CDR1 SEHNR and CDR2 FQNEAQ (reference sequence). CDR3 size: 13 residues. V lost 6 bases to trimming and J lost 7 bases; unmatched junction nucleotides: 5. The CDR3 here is CASSWTSKNEQFF. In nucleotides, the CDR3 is TGTGCCAGCAGTTGGACTAGCAAGAATGAGCAGTTCTTC.

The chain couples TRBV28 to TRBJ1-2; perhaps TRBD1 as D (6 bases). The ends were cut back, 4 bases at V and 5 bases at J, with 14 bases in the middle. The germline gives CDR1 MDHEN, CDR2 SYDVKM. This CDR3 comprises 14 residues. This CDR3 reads CASSSPQGYYGYTF. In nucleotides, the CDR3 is TGTGCCAGCAGTTCACCACAGGGTTATTATGGCTACACCTTC.

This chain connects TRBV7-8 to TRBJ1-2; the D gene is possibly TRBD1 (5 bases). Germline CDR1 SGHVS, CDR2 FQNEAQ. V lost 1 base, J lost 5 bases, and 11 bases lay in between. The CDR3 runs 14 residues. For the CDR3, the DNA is TGTGCCAGCAGCTTAGGGCACAGGTCTTATGGCTACACCTTC. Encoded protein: CASSLGHRSYGYTF.

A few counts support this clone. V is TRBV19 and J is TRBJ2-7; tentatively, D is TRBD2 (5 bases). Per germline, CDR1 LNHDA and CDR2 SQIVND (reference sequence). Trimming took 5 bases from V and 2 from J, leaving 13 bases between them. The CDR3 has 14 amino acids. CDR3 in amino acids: CASSSRETPYEQYF. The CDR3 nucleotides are TGTGCCAGTAGTTCGAGGGAGACCCCCTACGAGCAGTACTTC. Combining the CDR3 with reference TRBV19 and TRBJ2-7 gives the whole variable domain DGGITQSPKYLFRKEGQNVTLSCEQNLNHDAMYWYRQDPGQGLRLIYYSQIVNDFQKGDIAEGYSVSREKKESFPLTVTSAQKNPTAFYLCASSSRETPYEQYFGPGTRLTVT.

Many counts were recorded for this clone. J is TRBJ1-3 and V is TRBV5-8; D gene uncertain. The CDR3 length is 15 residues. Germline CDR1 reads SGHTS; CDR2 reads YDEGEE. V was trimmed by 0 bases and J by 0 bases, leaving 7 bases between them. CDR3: CASSLGANSGNTIYF. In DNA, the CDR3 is TGTGCCAGCAGCTTGGGAGCGAACTCTGGAAACACCATATATTTT. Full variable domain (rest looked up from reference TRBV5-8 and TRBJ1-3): EAGVTQSPTHLIKTRGQQATLRCSPISGHTSVYWYQQALGLGLQFLLWYDEGEERNRGNFPPRFSGRQFPNYSSELNVNALELEDSALYLCASSLGANSGNTIYFGEGSWLTVV.

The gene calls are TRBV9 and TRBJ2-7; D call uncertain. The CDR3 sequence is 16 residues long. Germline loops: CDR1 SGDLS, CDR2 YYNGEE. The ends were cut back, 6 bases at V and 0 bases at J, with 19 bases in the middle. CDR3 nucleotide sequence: TGTGCCAGCAAAGGTCTTGGAAAAGGGAACTCCTACGAGCAGTACTTC. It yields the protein CASKGLGKGNSYEQYF.

The CDR3 coding sequence is TGTGCCAGCAGTTTGCGTCAGGGCCCCTATGGCTACACCTTC. It translates to CASSLRQGPYGYTF. The rearrangement joins TRBV28 to TRBJ1-2; D perhaps matches TRBD1 (5 bases). Per germline, CDR1 MDHEN and CDR2 SYDVKM. The germline V and J ends were trimmed by 3 bases and 4 bases, with 12 bases remaining between them. This CDR3 has 14 residues.

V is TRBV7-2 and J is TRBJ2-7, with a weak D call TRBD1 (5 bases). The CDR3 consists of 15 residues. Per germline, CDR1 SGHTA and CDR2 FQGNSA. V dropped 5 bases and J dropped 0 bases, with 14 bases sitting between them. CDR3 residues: CASSDWGNSSYEQYF. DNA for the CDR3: TGTGCCAGCAGCGACTGGGGCAACAGCTCCTACGAGCAGTACTTC.

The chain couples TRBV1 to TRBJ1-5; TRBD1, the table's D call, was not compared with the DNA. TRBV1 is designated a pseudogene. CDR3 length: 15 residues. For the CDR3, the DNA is TGCACCAGCAGCCAAGACAGGGGGAGCAATCAGCCCCAGCATTTT. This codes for CTSSQDRGSNQPQHF.

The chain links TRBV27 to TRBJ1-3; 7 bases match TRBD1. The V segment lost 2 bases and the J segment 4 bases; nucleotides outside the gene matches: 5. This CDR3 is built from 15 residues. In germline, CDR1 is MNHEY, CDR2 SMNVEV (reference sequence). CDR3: CASSLKQGQGNTIYF. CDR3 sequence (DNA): TGTGCCAGCAGTTTAAAACAGGGGCAAGGAAACACCATATATTTT.

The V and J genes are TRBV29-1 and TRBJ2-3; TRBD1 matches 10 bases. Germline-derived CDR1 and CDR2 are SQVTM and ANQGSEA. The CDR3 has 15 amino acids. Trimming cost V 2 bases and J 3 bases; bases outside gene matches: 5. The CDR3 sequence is CSVESGQGRTDTQYF. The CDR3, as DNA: TGCAGCGTTGAATCGGGACAGGGGAGGACAGATACGCAGTATTTT.

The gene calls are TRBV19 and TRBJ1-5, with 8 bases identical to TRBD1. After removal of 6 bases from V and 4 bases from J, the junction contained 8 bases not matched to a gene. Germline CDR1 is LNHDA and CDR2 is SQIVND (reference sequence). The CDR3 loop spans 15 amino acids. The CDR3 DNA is TGTGCCAGTAGGACCACAGGGGGTAGTAATCAGCCCCAGCATTTT. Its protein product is CASRTTGGSNQPQHF.